The source of this T cell receptor beta chain is a study of blood T cell repertoires in COVID-19. Study-level information: Samples representing acute and convalescent COVID-19 were sourced from the United States, Italy and Spain.

In the original analysis: Reference gene primer amplification yielded estimated nucleated cell counts. Assay used: immunoSEQ multiplex PCR; TCRdb lists only in-frame clones, some missing. That table supplies the V and J calls and clone size; D and trimming were determined from the DNA. The table lists about 160,000 clones, 75% to 80% of them singletons. With 8 bases clipped from V and 10 bases from J, the junction kept 14 bases outside the gene matches. Germline V gene lookup returns CDR1 MDHEN and CDR2 SYDVKM. This CDR3 region has 15 residues. The clonotype was recovered from an elderly woman with acute or convalescent COVID-19. This chain joins TRBV28 and TRBJ2-1; TRBD2 matches 10 bases. Sequences were obtained from peripheral blood. CDR3 sequence (DNA): TGTGCCAGCGTGGCTAGCGGGAGAGAGTTGGGGGAGCAGTTCTTC. This encodes CASVASGRELGEQFF.